This T cell receptor (beta chain) emerged from a study of cytomegalovirus exposure and HLA in healthy donors. The PCR employed 60 Vbeta primers together with 13 Jbeta primers. Produced via immunoSEQ multiplex PCR; TCRdb's table is partial and in-frame only. The sample lists 100,000 to 150,000 clones, around 80% occurring once. A word on this clone: What it binds is unknown.

Germline loops: CDR1 LNHDA, CDR2 SQIVND (reference sequence). The CDR3 is 14 amino acids. Trimming cost V 6 bases and J 1 base, with 10 bases left between them. Findings and caveats of the study: Prior analysis indicated that the majority of TCR beta V segments exhibited productivity approximately 90% or approximately 30% of the time. The authors later linked a missense DCLRE1C variant to TCR beta V- and J-gene trimming.

The material sequenced was PBMCs. The source is a female donor in good health and CMV-seronegative. The V call is TRBV19, the J call TRBJ2-1; D possibly corresponds to TRBD1 (5 bases). CDR3 amino acids: CASRSPGSYNEQFF. CDR3 nucleotide sequence: TGTGCCAGTAGGTCCCCAGGGTCCTACAATGAGCAGTTCTTC. Complete variable domain (other parts from reference TRBV19 and TRBJ2-1): DGGITQSPKYLFRKEGQNVTLSCEQNLNHDAMYWYRQDPGQGLRLIYYSQIVNDFQKGDIAEGYSVSREKKESFPLTVTSAQKNPTAFYLCASRSPGSYNEQFFGPGTRLTVL.